This T cell receptor beta chain came from a study of T cell changes during pregnancy in multiple sclerosis. Clones were read by immunoSEQ multiplex PCR, and TCRdb kept only the in-frame ones, dropping some. The table has some 28,000 clones, approximately 90% seen once; the top ten hold roughly 6%. There are 15 residues in the CDR3. Trimming took off 3 bases at V and 6 bases at J, with 18 bases between the two ends. Germline CDR1 MGHDK, CDR2 SYGVNS. The input for sequencing was CD8+ T cells from peripheral blood mononuclear cells, taken before pregnancy. The chain links TRBV25-1 to TRBJ2-7; D is possibly TRBD1 (5 bases). The receptor was derived from a female donor with multiple sclerosis, enrolled in a pregnancy study. The CDR3 here is CASSDPTSSRGEQYF. The CDR3 nucleotides are TGTGCCAGCAGTGATCCCACTTCGTCTAGGGGCGAGCAGTACTTC.